This T cell receptor (beta chain) was found in a study of STAT5B mutations in CD4+ large granular lymphocyte leukemia. Findings and limits, study-wide: TRBV06-family usage was enriched in top patient clones (8/27) versus controls (2/35). Data were not HLA-matched across samples. Main leukemic clonotypes were patient-specific, but more than 20% appeared at low frequency elsewhere. CD4-sorted patient repertoires seemed more clonal than healthy CD4+ repertoires.

Profiling relied on immunoSEQ multiplex PCR, and the TCRdb table lists in-frame clones only, not all of them. Of 22,000 or so clones listed, under 80% are singletons. CDR3 length: 14 amino acids. CDR1 MDHEN and CDR2 SYDVKM come from the germline V gene. The junction had 10 bases not matched to a gene; V was cut back by 6 bases and J by 8 bases. A remark on this clone: What it binds is not known.

Sequencing was carried out using CD4+ T cells from blood buffy coats. The sequence was collected from a human donor in good health. V is TRBV28 and J is TRBJ1-2, with TRBD1 identical over 9 bases. The CDR3 nucleotides read TGTGCCAGCAGCCCTGTCGACAGGGGGGAGGGCTACACCTTC. Its translation is CASSPVDRGEGYTF.